This T cell receptor beta chain was captured by sequencing in a study of T and B cells in COVID-19 patients. This clonotype was counted between two and nine times. Germline V gives CDR1 MNHEY, CDR2 SVGAGI. CDR3 length: 15 residues. Trimming pared 4 bases from V and 10 bases from J, leaving 17 bases between. Blood genomic DNA input for TRB amplification was roughly 220-500 ng. TRB rearrangements were amplified by multiplex PCR with BIOMED2 TRB-A/B primers. TCRdb analysed the multiplex PCR reads with MiXCR anew, one entry per CDR3 protein. The sample shows around 16,000 distinct CDR3 sequences, roughly 29% of them seen only once.

The rearrangement links TRBV6-5 to TRBJ1-6; D possibly corresponds to TRBD1 (5 bases). This receptor was identified in a human donor who had recovered from COVID-19. The specimen was blood. The CDR3 here is CASSFRSVAGSPLHF. As DNA, the CDR3 is TGTGCCAGCAGTTTCAGGAGTGTGGCAGGGTCACCCCTCCACTTT.